This T cell receptor beta chain came from a study of T-cell reconstitution after alpha-beta-depleted transplantation in children. Study findings and constraints: About two months after transplant, alpha-beta T cells reportedly came from several hundred expanded graft clones. For some patients, TCRbeta diversity was high at day 60 because of recipient T cells and thymic progenitors that survived. At one year after transplant, newly produced T cells mostly accounted for T-cell counts and diversity.

V was shortened by 4 bases and J by 5 bases, with 18 bases between the two germline ends. The CDR3 runs to 16 residues. Per the germline V gene, CDR1 is SEHNR and CDR2 is FQNEAQ (reference sequence). Regarding this clonotype: No antigen is known for it.

The authors prepared the TCRbeta library with unique molecular identifiers. TCRdb reprocessed the PCR reads with MiXCR, giving one entry per CDR3 protein. This table holds roughly 490,000 distinct CDR3 sequences, about 10% found once. The clonotype comes from a female patient between 2 and 15 years old who had a stem cell transplant for aplastic anemia, so the T cells may come from the graft donor. Here the sequenced sample was PBMCs, mostly from graft donor cells, taken 180 days after TCRalphabeta/CD19-depleted stem cell transplant. V is TRBV7-9 and J is TRBJ2-1, with D perhaps matching TRBD1 (6 bases). CDR3 amino acids: CASSSPLGAGDNEQFF. In DNA form, the CDR3 reads TGTGCCAGCAGCTCCCCCTTGGGGGCTGGCGACAATGAGCAGTTCTTC. The whole variable domain, remainder taken from reference TRBV7-9 and TRBJ2-1, is DTGVSQNPRHKITKRGQNVTFRCDPISEHNRLYWYRQTLGQGPEFLTYFQNEAQLEKSRLLSDRFSAERPKGSFSTLEIQRTEQGDSAMYLCASSSPLGAGDNEQFFGPGTRLTVL.